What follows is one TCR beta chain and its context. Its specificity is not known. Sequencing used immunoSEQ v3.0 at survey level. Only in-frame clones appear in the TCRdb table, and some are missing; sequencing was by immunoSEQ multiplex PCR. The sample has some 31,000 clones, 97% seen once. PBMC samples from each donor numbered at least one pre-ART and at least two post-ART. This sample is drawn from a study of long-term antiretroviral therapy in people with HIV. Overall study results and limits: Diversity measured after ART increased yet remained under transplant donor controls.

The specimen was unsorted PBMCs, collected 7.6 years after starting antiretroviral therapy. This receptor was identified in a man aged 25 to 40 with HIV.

The CDR3 nucleotides read TGTGCCAGCAGCCCAAGTTCGGACGGCTACACAGATACGCAGTATTTT. Amino acids: CASSPSSDGYTDTQYF. V gene TRBV7-3 combines with J gene TRBJ2-3; D unclear. The ends were cut back, 5 bases at V and 2 bases at J, with 17 bases in the middle. The CDR3 covers 16 residues. CDR1 is SGHTA, CDR2 FQGTGA, per germline.